This T cell receptor (beta chain) was sequenced in a study of technical replicates of blood from several donors. This CDR3 has 15 amino acids. Looked up from germline, CDR1 is LGHNA and CDR2 is YNFKEQ. V shed 1 base, J shed 2 bases, and the junction held 4 bases outside the gene matches. Method: immunoSEQ multiplex PCR; TCRdb's copy keeps in-frame clones and lacks some. The sample shows about 100,000 clones, approximately 96% of them seen only once. The sequence was collected from a human donor in good health. The rearrangement uses TRBV4-2 and TRBJ1-1; 7 bases map to TRBD1. Sequencing was carried out using T cells isolated from PBMCs. This CDR3 is CASSQGDSGNTEAFF. As DNA, the CDR3 is TGTGCCAGCAGCCAAGGGGACAGTGGCAACACTGAAGCTTTCTTT.